The 7 T cell receptor beta chains presented below share a single source sample, sequenced in a study of prognosis after radiotherapy for stage I lung cancer. Starting from genomic DNA, TCR beta CDR3 was amplified through two-round multiplex PCR. Each TRBV and TRBJ gene had its own primer in the first PCR round. TCRdb processed the multiplex PCR reads anew with MiXCR; each CDR3 protein has one entry. The repertoire holds some 25,000 distinct CDR3 sequences, 30% to 45% seen once, with 55% to 65% in the top ten. The material sequenced was PBMCs, taken before or after stereotactic body radiation therapy (not recorded which). The source of these receptors is a donor aged 50 or older with non-small cell lung cancer.

This clonotype was seen at least ten times. The CDR3 reads CASSRGTVETEAFF. The CDR3 DNA is TGTGCCAGCAGCCGGGGGACAGTTGAAACTGAAGCTTTCTTT. The chain has TRBV6-1 and TRBJ1-1; 7 nucleotides match TRBD1. Germline values: CDR1 MNHNS, CDR2 SASEGT. The CDR3 is 14 amino acids. Unmatched junction bases numbered 9, after V lost 6 bases and J lost 5 bases.

In regard to this clonotype: Sequence at one end of the junction differs from germline and may be a read error. The V call is TRBV12-3 or TRBV12-4, the J call TRBJ2-2, with 9 bases fitting TRBD2. This CDR3 contains 15 residues. CDR3 in amino acids: CAISLSGRPTWGLFF. CDR3 DNA: TGTGCCATCAGTCTAAGCGGGAGGCCCACCTGGGGTCTGTTTTTT.

This clonotype has ten or more counts. V is TRBV7-9 and J is TRBJ2-6; 7 bases map to TRBD2. This CDR3 has 18 residues. The germline CDR1 and CDR2 sequences are SEHNR and FQNEAQ (reference sequence). V lost 7 bases, J lost 0 bases, and 12 bases stayed unmatched. For the CDR3, the DNA is TGTGCCAGCATCCTAGCGACTAGCTCAAACTCTGGGGCCAACGTCCTGACTTTC. This sequence encodes CASILATSSNSGANVLTF.

Many counts were recorded for this clonotype. The chain couples TRBV20-1 to TRBJ1-2; D may be TRBD1 (6 bases). Per the germline V gene, CDR1 is DFQATT and CDR2 is SNEGSKA (reference sequence). The CDR3 has 13 residues. With 1 base removed from V and 6 bases from J, the gap between germline ends came to 12 bases. The CDR3 sequence: CSARAGGSNGYTF. CDR3 sequence (DNA): TGCAGTGCTAGAGCGGGGGGCTCGAATGGCTACACCTTC.

This clonotype qualifies as medium-sized (0.01 to 0.1%). The genes are TRBV15 and TRBJ2-3; a weak D match, TRBD2 (5 bases). The CDR3 covers 15 residues. V shed 3 bases and J shed 1 base, with 11 bases lying between them. The germline V gene encodes CDR1 LNHNV and CDR2 YYDKDF (reference sequence). CDR3: CATSREWGGTDTQYF. CDR3 nucleotides: TGTGCCACCAGCAGGGAGTGGGGAGGCACAGATACGCAGTATTTT.

This clonotype has only a few counts. A single base separates this from a much larger clone, so it may be a read error. V usage is TRBV4-1 and J usage is TRBJ2-2; D is undetermined. The CDR3 length is 16 residues. CDR1 and CDR2 from the germline V gene are MGHRA and YSYEKL. CDR3 in amino acids: CANSQVAQTNTGELFF. The DNA for the CDR3 is TGCGCCAACAGCCAAGTGGCACAGACGAACACCGGGGAGCTGTTTTTT.

This clonotype occurred many times. The chain links TRBV2 to TRBJ2-7; TRBD1 might be the D (5 bases). Germline CDR1 reads SNHLY; CDR2 reads FYNNEI. The CDR3 length is 13 residues. The V and J ends lost 9 bases and 6 bases respectively, with 18 bases between them. The CDR3 sequence is CASFSARASEQYF. The DNA for the CDR3 is TGTGCCAGTTTTTCGGCCAGGGCGTCCGAGCAGTACTTC.